In its sample, the clone carrying this TCR beta chain was seen once. The data derive from a study of blood T cell repertoires in COVID-19. Study-level information: Samples taken during acute and convalescent COVID-19 were collected in the United States, Italy and Spain. T cells, B-cell-depleted T cells, or PBMCs supplied cDNA or gDNA.

The V and J ends lost 4 bases and 4 bases respectively, with 15 bases between them. The CDR3 consists of 14 residues. Germline CDR1 is SGHRS and CDR2 is YFSETQ. Per the original methods: Scientists estimated how many nucleated cells there were by amplifying reference gene primers. Profiled with immunoSEQ multiplex PCR; TCRdb holds only in-frame clones, not every one. The DNA was the basis for D and trimming; V, J and clone size are from that table. The table shows approximately 70,000 clones, with about 80% occurring only once. This chain links TRBV5-1 with TRBJ2-7, with D possibly matching TRBD1 (5 bases). Sequenced sample: peripheral blood. The sequence came from a human donor in a cohort sampled during active COVID-19. The CDR3 loop is CASSQQGARYEQYF. CDR3 DNA sequence: TGCGCCAGCAGCCAGCAAGGGGCGCGATACGAGCAGTACTTC.